What follows describes a single T cell receptor (beta chain). The data belong to a study of human T cells and chemical hapten exposure. Time point specified: pre-sensitization, week 0. Treatment described: therapeutic diphenylcyclopropenone sensitization with weekly scalp DPC. MiXCR, applied by TCRdb to the RACE reads, yields one record per CDR3 protein. This sample has about 42,000 distinct CDR3 sequences, with under 15% found just once. The sample was whole blood, taken in connection with sensitization to the hapten diphenylcyclopropenone (DPC). This clonotype was sampled from a woman aged 30 to 39 with alopecia areata. Some clones in this sample may be carry-over from other donors' samples.

CDR3: CASSIGRQGWQPQHF. For the CDR3, the DNA is TGTGCCAGTAGTATTGGGAGGCAGGGGTGGCAGCCCCAGCATTTT. The chain employs TRBV19 and TRBJ1-5, with D possibly TRBD1 on 6 matching bases. From germline, CDR1 is LNHDA and CDR2 SQIVND (reference sequence). This CDR3 contains 15 residues. V dropped 3 bases and J dropped 7 bases, with 16 bases sitting between them.